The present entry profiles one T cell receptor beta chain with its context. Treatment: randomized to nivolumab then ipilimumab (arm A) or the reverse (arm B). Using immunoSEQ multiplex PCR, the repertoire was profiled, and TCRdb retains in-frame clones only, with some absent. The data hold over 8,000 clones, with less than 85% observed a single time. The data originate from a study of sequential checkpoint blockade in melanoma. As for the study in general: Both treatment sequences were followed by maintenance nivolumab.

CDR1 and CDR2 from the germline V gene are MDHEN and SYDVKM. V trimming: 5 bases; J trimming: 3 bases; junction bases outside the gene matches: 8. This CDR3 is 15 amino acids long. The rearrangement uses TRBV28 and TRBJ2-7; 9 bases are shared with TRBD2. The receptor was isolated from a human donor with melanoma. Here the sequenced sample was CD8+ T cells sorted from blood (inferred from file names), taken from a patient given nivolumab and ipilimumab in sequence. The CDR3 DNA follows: TGTGCCAGCAGTCCTCTAGCGGGGAGTCACTACGAGCAGTACTTC. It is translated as CASSPLAGSHYEQYF. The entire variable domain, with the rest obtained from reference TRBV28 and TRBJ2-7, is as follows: DVKVTQSSRYLVKRTGEKVFLECVQDMDHENMFWYRQDPGLGLRLIYFSYDVKMKEKGDIPEGYSVSREKKERFSLILESASTNQTSMYLCASSPLAGSHYEQYFGPGTRLTVT.